This passage covers 5 T cell receptor beta chains from one sample sequenced in a study of T cell responses to AZD1222 COVID-19 vaccine. This table comes from immunoSEQ multiplex PCR, and its TCRdb copy is limited to in-frame clones, with some not included. The sample holds about 150,000 clones; approximately 87% are singletons and the top ten take about 9.8%. The sample was peripheral blood, taken 28 days after the second AZD1222 dose. The receptors come from an adult who received the AZD1222 COVID-19 vaccine.

In its sample, this clone was seen once. The gene calls are TRBV29-1 and TRBJ1-2, with D perhaps matching TRBD1 (6 bases). This CDR3 comprises 15 residues. Germline CDR1 and CDR2: SQVTM and ANQGSEA. The V end was cut by 7 bases, the J end by 2 bases, with 20 bases between. CDR3 DNA sequence: TGCAGCGCTCCGGGGGGGCACTCAATAAACTATGGCTACACCTTC. Protein sequence: CSAPGGHSINYGYTF.

J is TRBJ2-1 and V is TRBV18, with D possibly matching TRBD2 (6 bases). CDR1 is KGHSH, CDR2 LQKENI, per germline. This CDR3 has 15 residues. Trimming removed 3 bases at V and 5 bases at J, with 14 bases between. The CDR3 DNA follows: TGTGCCAGCTCACCCTACGGGAGTATAAACAATGAGCAGTTCTTC. Protein sequence: CASSPYGSINNEQFF.

The chain is built from TRBV7-3 and TRBJ1-6, with D unresolved. CDR1 is SGHTA, CDR2 FQGTGA, per germline. The V end was cut by 0 bases, the J end by 8 bases, with 8 bases between. The length of the CDR3 is 14 residues. The CDR3 spells CASSLTPRDSPLHF. The DNA of the CDR3 is TGTGCCAGCAGCTTAACTCCCCGGGATTCACCCCTCCACTTT.

The gene calls are TRBV5-1 and TRBJ2-7; 9 bases are a match to TRBD2. After removal of 4 bases from V and 1 base from J, the junction contained 6 bases not matched to a gene. This CDR3 is built from 15 residues. From germline, CDR1 is SGHRS and CDR2 YFSETQ. The CDR3 here is CASSRRLAESYEQYF. The DNA for the CDR3 is TGCGCCAGCAGCCGGAGACTAGCGGAGTCCTACGAGCAGTACTTC.

The chain uses TRBV28 and TRBJ1-1; no reliable D call. Trimming left V 7 bases short and J 4 bases short, with 13 bases between. The CDR3 covers 13 residues. Germline lookup yields CDR1 MDHEN and CDR2 SYDVKM. This CDR3 is CASIRTPGTEAFF. In DNA, the CDR3 is TGTGCCAGCATTCGAACTCCGGGCACTGAAGCTTTCTTT.